This is a list of T cell receptor beta chains from one sample in a study of T-cell memory formation after mild COVID-19. Using its own MiXCR run on the 5' RACE reads, TCRdb lists one record per CDR3 protein. The data hold approximately 570,000 distinct CDR3 sequences, with 18% observed a single time. The sequencing input was PBMCs or a T cell subset sorted from them (not recorded which). The receptors were sampled from an adult woman who had mild COVID-19 (a few samples of this study predate the infection). Cell type and time point are not known. Both conserved end residues are part of each CDR3. A D gene is named only where the DNA matches it firmly. Clone size appears in some rows only: once, few, many, or a class for an expanded clone.

V	J	length	size	D	DNA	CDR3
TRBV5-4	TRBJ2-1	15	few	TRBD2	TGTGCCAGCAGCTTGGCTAGCGGGGAATACAATGAGCAGTTCTTC	CASSLASGEYNEQFF
TRBV27	TRBJ2-3	15	few	-	TGTGCCAGCAGTCCAATCGGGTTGAGCACAGATACGCAGTATTTT	CASSPIGLSTDTQYF
TRBV7-2	TRBJ2-6	15	few	-	TGTGCCAGCAGCTTAGCGCCTTCTGGGGCCAACGTCCTGACTTTC	CASSLAPSGANVLTF
TRBV29-1	TRBJ1-1	12	-	-	TGCAGCGCCAGGGTCTTGGACACTGAAGCTTTCTTT	CSARVLDTEAFF
TRBV19	TRBJ1-1	14	once	-	TGTGCCAGTAGACCCGACTGGGGCAGCACTGAAGCTTTCTTT	CASRPDWGSTEAFF
TRBV5-1	TRBJ1-2	14	few	TRBD1	TGCGCCAGCAGCTTGGCCGGGACAGCCTATGGCTACACCTTC	CASSLAGTAYGYTF
TRBV20-1	TRBJ2-1	16	-	-	TGCAGTGCTAGAGTGGCGGGACGGTGCCTCTACAATGAGCAGTTCTTC	CSARVAGRCLYNEQFF
TRBV7-3	TRBJ2-3	16	-	TRBD2	TGTGCCAGCAGCTTGTCACGACTAGCGGGCACAGATACGCAGTATTTT	CASSLSRLAGTDTQYF
TRBV5-1	TRBJ2-5	15	-	-	TGCGCCAGCAGCTCCGGTCCGGCTCGGGAAGGAGCCCAGTACTTC	CASSSGPAREGAQYF
TRBV29-1	TRBJ2-3	15	-	-	TGCAGCGTTGGGAGACAGGCTTTGGGCACAGATACGCAGTATTTT	CSVGRQALGTDTQYF
TRBV12-5	TRBJ2-7	13	few	-	TGTGCTAGTGGTCCAACGGACAGCTACGAGCAGTACTTC	CASGPTDSYEQYF
TRBV6-5	TRBJ2-3	16	few	TRBD2	TGTGCCAGCAGTTACAGTAGCGGGAGGAGCACAGATACGCAGTATTTT	CASSYSSGRSTDTQYF
TRBV7-2	TRBJ2-7	17	few	TRBD2	TGTGCCAGCAGAAAAGCAGGACTAGCGGCCCTGGGGAGCGAGCAGTACTTC	CASRKAGLAALGSEQYF
TRBV18	TRBJ1-1	13	-	-	TGTGCCAGCTCACCACCGTTTGACACTGAAGCTTTCTTT	CASSPPFDTEAFF
TRBV19	TRBJ1-1	15	once	-	TGTGCCAGTAGGAAATCGGGACGGGCGAACGCTGAAGCTTTCTTT	CASRKSGRANAEAFF
TRBV7-9	TRBJ2-3	15	few	TRBD1	TGTGCCAGCAGGCCGGGACAGTTGGGCACAGATACGCAGTATTTT	CASRPGQLGTDTQYF
TRBV6-5	TRBJ2-1	14	few	-	TGTGCCAGCAAGAGGGGACTGGCCTACAATGAGCAGTTCTTC	CASKRGLAYNEQFF
TRBV6-5	TRBJ2-2	19	few	TRBD2	TGTGCCAGCAGTTACTCTCCCCTACTAGCGGGGCGATTTTCCGGGGAGCTGTTTTTT	CASSYSPLLAGRFSGELFF
TRBV20-1	TRBJ2-1	14	-	TRBD2	TGCAGTGCTACCGGGAGGAGCTCCTACAATGAGCAGTTCTTC	CSATGRSSYNEQFF
TRBV6-2/TRBV6-3	TRBJ2-7	14	few	-	TGTGCCAGCAGCGATGGTGGCGACTCCTACGAGCAGTACTTC	CASSDGGDSYEQYF
TRBV28	TRBJ2-7	13	-	-	TGTGCCAGTCTCCAGGGGGGAGCCTACGAGCAGTACTTC	CASLQGGAYEQYF
TRBV6-6	TRBJ2-7	15	few	-	TGTGCCAGCAGCTACTCGGGACAAGCCGGTAGAGAGCAGTACTTC	CASSYSGQAGREQYF
TRBV11-2	TRBJ2-7	13	many	-	TGTGCCAGCAGCTCCTCAAGTATGCACGAGCAGTACTTC	CASSSSSMHEQYF
TRBV18	TRBJ2-7	15	-	-	TGTGCCAGCTCATCAGACAGAGAAAGGGCCTACGAGCAGTACTTC	CASSSDRERAYEQYF
TRBV24-1	TRBJ2-3	14	few	TRBD1	TGTGCCACCAGTGACGACAGGGTCACAGATACGCAGTATTTT	CATSDDRVTDTQYF
TRBV15	TRBJ2-7	16	few	TRBD2	TGTGCCACCAGCAGAGATAGGACTAGCGGAGTCTACGAGCAGTACTTC	CATSRDRTSGVYEQYF
TRBV11-1	TRBJ2-2	14	-	-	TGTGCCAGCAGTACAGCCACGAACACCGGGGAGCTGTTTTTT	CASSTATNTGELFF
TRBV30	TRBJ2-7	14	few	TRBD1	TGTGCCTGGAGTGTGTGGACAGGAGTTTACGAGCAGTACTTC	CAWSVWTGVYEQYF
TRBV5-1	TRBJ2-1	16	few	-	TGCGCCAGCAGCTACCAAGGCCGGGACCATAGGAATGAGCAGTTCTTC	CASSYQGRDHRNEQFF
TRBV9	TRBJ2-1	16	-	TRBD2	TGTGCCAGCAGCGCGGCTAGCGGGAGGGACTACAATGAGCAGTTCTTC	CASSAASGRDYNEQFF
TRBV9	TRBJ2-1	12	-	-	TGTGCCAGCAAGTCCCCTAAGAATGAGCAGTTCTTC	CASKSPKNEQFF
TRBV20-1	TRBJ1-1	11	-	-	TGCAGTGCCAACTGGGGCCTTGAAGCTTTCTTT	CSANWGLEAFF
TRBV7-3	TRBJ2-2	16	-	-	TGTGCCAGCAGCCCTAGGTGGCAGGGGTTCACCGGGGAGCTGTTTTTT	CASSPRWQGFTGELFF
TRBV5-1	TRBJ1-1	15	few	-	TGCGCCAGCAGCTTAGGGGACATACTAAACACTGAAGCTTTCTTT	CASSLGDILNTEAFF
TRBV7-9	TRBJ2-7	14	few	-	TGTGCCAGCAGCTTCCGGGACTCTCTCTACGAGCAGTACTTC	CASSFRDSLYEQYF
TRBV7-9	TRBJ2-1	19	-	TRBD1	TGTGCCAGCAGCCAGGGACAGGACAGACTGAAGGGCTCCTACAATGAGCAGTTCTTC	CASSQGQDRLKGSYNEQFF
TRBV11-2	TRBJ2-7	15	-	-	TGTGCCAGCAGCTTAGAGCCCTCAGGTGCCTACGAGCAGTACTTC	CASSLEPSGAYEQYF
TRBV7-3	TRBJ2-1	15	few	-	TGTGCCAGCAGCTTAAATAGAGGGCTAAGCAATGAGCAGTTCTTC	CASSLNRGLSNEQFF
TRBV6-6	TRBJ2-7	13	many	TRBD1	TGTGCCAGCACCCAGACAGGGGGCAACGAGCAGTACTTC	CASTQTGGNEQYF
TRBV20-1	TRBJ2-3	13	few	-	TGCAGTGCGAGCGGTACGATTACAGATACGCAGTATTTT	CSASGTITDTQYF
TRBV5-6	TRBJ2-5	11	many	-	TGTGCCAGCAGCTTGGCCGGGACCCAGTACTTC	CASSLAGTQYF
TRBV20-1	TRBJ2-1	15	-	TRBD2	TGCAGTGCCAAAACCTCTAGCGGGGGGGCCTATGAGCAGTTCTTC	CSAKTSSGGAYEQFF
TRBV3-1	TRBJ1-6	13	-	-	TGTGCCAGCAGCCCAAGAACCTTTGAACCCCTCCACTTT	CASSPRTFEPLHF
TRBV7-9	TRBJ2-7	18	-	TRBD2	TGTGCCAGCAGCTTAGCGACTAGCGGGAGACACCTCTCCTACGAGCAGTACTTC	CASSLATSGRHLSYEQYF
TRBV29-1	TRBJ2-5	14	few	TRBD1	TGCAGCGTCACGGGACAGGGGGGTTTGGAGACCCAGTACTTC	CSVTGQGGLETQYF
TRBV7-9	TRBJ2-4	14	-	TRBD1	TGTGCCAGCAGCCACCCGACAGGGGAAAACATTCAGTACTTC	CASSHPTGENIQYF
TRBV25-1	TRBJ2-3	12	-	-	TGTGCCAGCAGTGACGCCGCAGATACGCAGTATTTT	CASSDAADTQYF
TRBV7-9	TRBJ2-2	13	-	-	TGTGCCAGCAGCTTTCTCGAAATCGGGGAGCTGTTTTTT	CASSFLEIGELFF
TRBV7-7	TRBJ2-5	16	-	-	TGTGCCAGCAGCTTAGCTCCCGGGGGATCCGGGGAGACCCAGTACTTC	CASSLAPGGSGETQYF
TRBV7-8	TRBJ2-7	16	few	-	TGTGCCAGCAGCTTAGTCCGGCCCGGGACGTTAAGCGAGCAGTACTTC	CASSLVRPGTLSEQYF
TRBV7-9	TRBJ1-1	15	few	TRBD1	TGTGCCAGCAGCCTTGGGACAGGGACCGACCTTGAAGCTTTCTTT	CASSLGTGTDLEAFF
TRBV4-3	TRBJ2-5	15	many	TRBD1	TGCGCCAGCAGCCTCGGACAGGGGAGCCAAGAGACCCAGTACTTC	CASSLGQGSQETQYF
TRBV5-4	TRBJ1-3	14	few	-	TGTGCCAGCAGCTTTTACGGTTATGGAAACACCATATATTTT	CASSFYGYGNTIYF